These T cell receptor beta chains were read from a single sample in a study of CD8 T cells in Susac syndrome. TCRdb re-called the immunoSEQ multiplex PCR reads with MiXCR, one entry per CDR3 protein. In the table there are a few hundred thousand distinct CDR3 sequences, around 95% of which are singletons. Sequenced input: CD4+ T cells from PBMCs. Source of these receptors: a human donor with multiple sclerosis. The CDR3 runs from the conserved cysteine through the conserved F or W. D genes are given only for firm matches. A clone size is listed for some rows: how often the clone was seen (once, few, many), or a class if it is expanded.

J gene | D gene | V gene | clone size | CDR3 protein | CDR3 DNA
TRBJ1-3 | NA | TRBV7-8 | NA | CASSLERGISGNTIYF | TGTGCCAGCAGCTTAGAGCGGGGCATCTCTGGAAACACCATATATTTT
TRBJ2-5 | TRBD2 | TRBV20-1 | NA | CSARDLVGTSGIRETQYF | TGCAGTGCTAGAGATCTAGTAGGGACTAGCGGGATCCGGGAGACCCAGTACTTC
TRBJ2-5 | NA | TRBV2 | NA | CASSDLLGETQYF | TGTGCCAGCAGTGACTTATTAGGGGAGACCCAGTACTTC
TRBJ1-5 | NA | TRBV28 | NA | CASSLLRGYSNQPQHF | TGTGCCAGCAGTTTATTGAGGGGTTATAGCAATCAGCCCCAGCATTTT
TRBJ2-3 | NA | TRBV2 | NA | CASKGRGTDTQYF | TGTGCCAGCAAGGGCAGGGGTACAGATACGCAGTATTTT
TRBJ2-5 | NA | TRBV2 | NA | CASVGQPQETQYF | TGTGCCAGCGTCGGACAGCCCCAAGAGACCCAGTACTTC
TRBJ1-4 | NA | TRBV9 | NA | CASSVGTSNEKLFF | TGTGCCAGCAGCGTAGGCACGTCTAATGAAAAACTGTTTTTT
TRBJ2-3 | NA | TRBV29-1 | NA | CSVAEGDTQYF | TGCAGCGTCGCGGAGGGCGATACGCAGTATTTT
TRBJ2-3 | NA | TRBV2 | NA | CASSDRRWLGTDTQYF | TGTGCCAGCAGTGACCGCCGCTGGTTGGGCACAGATACGCAGTATTTT
TRBJ1-2 | NA | TRBV29-1 | NA | CSVQGPETNYGYTF | TGCAGCGTGCAGGGTCCAGAAACAAACTATGGCTACACCTTC
TRBJ1-2 | TRBD1 | TRBV4-2 | NA | CASSQGQVTNYGYTF | TGTGCCAGCAGCCAGGGACAGGTCACCAACTATGGCTACACCTTC
TRBJ2-1 | TRBD2 | TRBV29-1 | NA | CSVDSGSGVRNEQFF | TGCAGCGTTGATAGCGGGAGTGGAGTTAGGAATGAGCAGTTCTTC
TRBJ2-7 | TRBD1 | TRBV7-2 | NA | CASSLAPQGASREQYF | TGTGCCAGCAGCTTAGCGCCTCAGGGGGCGTCTAGGGAGCAGTACTTC
TRBJ1-2 | NA | TRBV27 | NA | CASTSDGDYGYTF | TGTGCCAGCACGTCGGACGGAGACTATGGCTACACCTTC
TRBJ1-2 | NA | TRBV30 | NA | CACYDSGYTF | TGTGCCTGTTACGACAGCGGCTACACCTTC
TRBJ1-5 | TRBD1 | TRBV27 | NA | CASSTGAYSNQPQHF | TGTGCCAGCAGCACAGGGGCTTATAGCAATCAGCCCCAGCATTTT
TRBJ2-5 | NA | TRBV29-1 | NA | CSVEGSRSGETQYF | TGCAGCGTTGAAGGCAGCCGTAGCGGAGAGACCCAGTACTTC
TRBJ2-5 | TRBD2 | TRBV5-1 | NA | CASSSTSGRGGKETQYF | TGCGCCAGCAGTTCGACTAGCGGGAGAGGGGGTAAGGAGACCCAGTACTTC
TRBJ2-2 | TRBD2 | TRBV29-1 | NA | CSVEDPSGGRTNTGELFF | TGCAGCGTTGAAGATCCTAGCGGGGGACGAACGAACACCGGGGAGCTGTTTTTT
TRBJ1-1 | TRBD1 | TRBV18 | NA | CASSPRGRGTEAFF | TGTGCCAGCTCACCCAGGGGGCGCGGCACTGAAGCTTTCTTT
TRBJ1-6 | TRBD1 | TRBV11-2 | NA | CASSHRDRGAGSPLHF | TGTGCCAGCAGCCACCGGGACAGGGGTGCGGGGTCACCCCTCCACTTT
TRBJ1-2 | NA | TRBV27 | NA | CASSSVRGLYGYTF | TGTGCCAGCAGTTCAGTTAGGGGACTCTATGGCTACACCTTC
TRBJ2-7 | TRBD1 | TRBV5-1 | NA | CPGQGATYEQYF | TGCCCCGGGCAGGGGGCGACCTACGAGCAGTACTTC
TRBJ2-7 | NA | TRBV29-1 | NA | CSVVERFAYEQYF | TGCAGCGTTGTAGAGCGTTTCGCCTACGAGCAGTACTTC
TRBJ1-1 | NA | TRBV6-2/TRBV6-3 | NA | CASSYSTTPREAFF | TGTGCCAGCAGTTACTCGACTACCCCCCGGGAGGCTTTCTTT
TRBJ1-3 | NA | TRBV2 | NA | CASRTDSGNTIYF | TGTGCCAGCAGGACGGATTCTGGAAACACCATATATTTT
TRBJ1-1 | NA | TRBV29-1 | NA | CSVASRPIGGSEAFF | TGCAGCGTTGCCTCTCGACCCATCGGGGGCAGTGAAGCTTTCTTT
TRBJ2-5 | TRBD1 | TRBV15 | NA | CATSSGQGQETQYF | TGTGCCACCAGCAGCGGACAGGGTCAAGAGACCCAGTACTTC
TRBJ2-7 | NA | TRBV20-1 | NA | CSARGGADEQYF | TGCAGTGCTAGAGGGGGGGCGGACGAGCAGTACTTC
TRBJ2-1 | NA | TRBV25-1 | NA | CASSRHQKTGTGRYNEQFF | TGTGCCAGCAGTCGGCATCAGAAAACCGGGACTGGAAGATACAATGAGCAGTTCTTC
TRBJ1-1 | NA | TRBV29-1 | once | CSAVKGALQAFF | TGCAGCGCCGTGAAAGGTGCGCTCCAAGCTTTCTTT
TRBJ1-1 | NA | TRBV2 | NA | CASTARENTEAFF | TGTGCCAGCACGGCCAGGGAGAACACTGAAGCTTTCTTT
TRBJ2-1 | NA | TRBV20-1 | NA | CSAPFPYEQFF | TGCAGTGCTCCCTTCCCTTATGAGCAGTTCTTC
TRBJ2-3 | TRBD1 | TRBV24-1 | NA | CATSGRQGAGTDTQYF | TGTGCCACCAGTGGTCGACAGGGGGCAGGCACAGATACGCAGTATTTT
TRBJ1-5 | NA | TRBV28 | NA | CASSPPVQPQHF | TGTGCCAGCAGCCCCCCGGTTCAGCCCCAGCATTTT
TRBJ2-3 | NA | TRBV2 | NA | CASIPRADTQYF | TGTGCCAGCATCCCTAGGGCGGATACGCAGTATTTT
TRBJ2-7 | TRBD1 | TRBV2 | NA | CASSMDRGLSYEQYF | TGTGCCAGCAGCATGGACAGGGGGCTCTCCTACGAGCAGTACTTC
TRBJ2-6 | NA | TRBV6-5 | NA | CASSYSAGTGKLAGANVLTF | TGTGCCAGCAGTTACTCGGCGGGGACCGGGAAACTAGCTGGGGCCAACGTCCTGACTTTC
TRBJ2-1 | NA | TRBV12-3/TRBV12-4 | NA | CASSFTDRNNEQFF | TGTGCCAGCAGTTTCACGGACAGAAACAATGAGCAGTTCTTC
TRBJ2-7 | NA | TRBV12-3/TRBV12-4 | NA | CASSFRSSYEQYF | TGTGCCAGCAGTTTTAGGAGCTCCTACGAGCAGTACTTC
TRBJ1-5 | TRBD1 | TRBV20-1 | NA | CSARIAGTGSNQPQHF | TGCAGTGCTCGTATAGCCGGGACAGGGAGCAATCAGCCCCAGCATTTT
TRBJ2-5 | NA | TRBV28 | NA | CASTTEGETQYF | TGTGCCAGCACGACGGAGGGAGAGACCCAGTACTTC
TRBJ2-7 | NA | TRBV29-1 | NA | CSGISSYEQYF | TGCAGCGGTATAAGCTCCTACGAGCAGTACTTC
TRBJ1-1 | TRBD1 | TRBV28 | NA | CASTLGQMNTEAFF | TGTGCCAGCACCCTGGGACAGATGAACACTGAAGCTTTCTTT
TRBJ1-5 | NA | TRBV15 | NA | CATSRDIPDSNQPQHF | TGTGCCACCAGCAGAGACATTCCGGATAGCAATCAGCCCCAGCATTTT
TRBJ2-5 | TRBD2 | TRBV7-2 | NA | CASSLAIAGSQETQYF | TGTGCCAGCAGCTTAGCGATAGCGGGGAGCCAAGAGACCCAGTACTTC
TRBJ2-1 | NA | TRBV6-4 | NA | CASSDSEGGFNEQFF | TGTGCCAGCAGTGACTCGGAGGGAGGATTCAATGAGCAGTTCTTC
TRBJ2-7 | NA | TRBV7-9 | NA | CASSLSGGHTYEQYF | TGTGCCAGCAGCTTATCCGGGGGACACACTTACGAGCAGTACTTC
TRBJ2-3 | TRBD2 | TRBV7-9 | NA | CAKRGSTDTQYF | TGTGCCAAGCGGGGAAGCACAGATACGCAGTATTTT
TRBJ1-1 | NA | TRBV12-3/TRBV12-4 | NA | CASRRNIDTEAFF | TGTGCCAGCAGGAGAAACATTGACACTGAAGCTTTCTTT
TRBJ2-7 | TRBD1 | TRBV20-1 | NA | CSARDRGREQYF | TGCAGTGCTAGGGACAGGGGGCGCGAGCAGTACTTC
TRBJ1-3 | NA | TRBV20-1 | NA | CSASTWDTSGNTIYF | TGCAGTGCTAGCACGTGGGACACCTCTGGAAACACCATATATTTT
TRBJ2-1 | TRBD2 | TRBV20-1 | NA | CSARDRAGEPYNEQFF | TGCAGTGCTAGAGATCGAGCGGGAGAGCCCTACAATGAGCAGTTCTTC
TRBJ1-1 | NA | TRBV27 | once | CASSPVPRGAEAFF | TGTGCCAGCAGTCCCGTCCCCCGCGGGGCTGAAGCTTTCTTT